A selection of T cell receptor beta chains follows, all from one sample in a study of OX40 agonist ivuxolimab in advanced cancers. Only in-frame clones appear in the TCRdb table, and some are missing; sequencing was by immunoSEQ multiplex PCR. The sample has roughly 30,000 clones, around nine tenths seen once. The input for sequencing was CD4+ or CD8+ T cells sorted from blood, taken in a trial of the OX40 agonist ivuxolimab. These receptors were taken from an adult with an advanced solid tumor such as melanoma, head and neck, liver or kidney cancer. Each CDR3 is given with its conserved first and last residue. The order of the fields is clone size, V gene, D gene, J gene, CDR3 protein, CDR3 DNA. A D gene is named only where the DNA matches it firmly. Some rows have no size entry. The others give once, few or many, or a class for an expanded clone.

NA	TRBV28	NA	TRBJ1-5	CASSPDWPQHF	TGTGCCAGCAGCCCCGACTGGCCCCAGCATTTT
NA	TRBV27	NA	TRBJ1-3	CASSSNQITGNTIYF	TGTGCCAGCAGTTCCAACCAAATCACTGGAAACACCATATATTTT
NA	TRBV27	TRBD1	TRBJ2-7	CASSSPRDRVNEQYF	TGTGCCAGCAGTTCCCCTCGGGACAGGGTTAACGAGCAGTACTTC
few	TRBV7-9	TRBD2	TRBJ2-1	CASSSTRTRLADYNEQFF	TGTGCCAGCAGCTCCACCCGCACCCGACTAGCGGACTACAATGAGCAGTTCTTC
NA	TRBV28	NA	TRBJ1-5	CASSYGGPRGQPQHF	TGTGCCAGCAGTTACGGGGGGCCACGGGGTCAGCCCCAGCATTTT
NA	TRBV7-3	TRBD2	TRBJ2-5	CASSLGGGAAETQYF	TGTGCCAGCAGCTTGGGCGGGGGGGCCGCAGAGACCCAGTACTTC
once	TRBV30	NA	TRBJ2-1	CAWSPEIRTKYNEQFF	TGTGCCTGGAGTCCAGAGATTCGGACTAAGTACAATGAGCAGTTCTTC
NA	TRBV7-2	NA	TRBJ2-7	CASNPTRSIYEQYF	TGTGCCAGCAACCCGACCCGATCAATATACGAGCAGTACTTC
once	TRBV27	NA	TRBJ2-5	CASSENWGGRETQYF	TGTGCCAGCAGTGAGAATTGGGGGGGGCGAGAGACCCAGTACTTC
NA	TRBV19	TRBD1	TRBJ2-3	CASSLGTGGFDTQYF	TGTGCCAGTAGTTTGGGGACAGGGGGTTTCGATACGCAGTATTTT
NA	TRBV5-1	NA	TRBJ1-1	CASSLGGSNTEAFF	TGCGCCAGCAGCTTGGGGGGATCGAACACTGAAGCTTTCTTT
NA	TRBV19	NA	TRBJ1-1	CASIPGPTEAFF	TGTGCCAGTATTCCAGGTCCCACTGAAGCTTTCTTT
NA	TRBV4-3	NA	TRBJ1-6	CASSQLGSSPLHF	TGCGCCAGCAGCCAATTGGGGAGTTCACCCCTCCACTTT
NA	TRBV5-4	NA	TRBJ2-7	CASRLGLADEQYF	TGTGCCAGCAGACTGGGCCTGGCCGACGAGCAGTACTTC
NA	TRBV9	TRBD2	TRBJ2-5	CASSVGGRLAGFQETQYF	TGTGCCAGCAGCGTAGGCGGAAGACTAGCGGGTTTCCAAGAGACCCAGTACTTC
NA	TRBV7-9	TRBD1	TRBJ1-1	CASSPPVPGQGRAEAFF	TGTGCCAGCAGCCCCCCAGTCCCGGGACAGGGACGGGCTGAAGCTTTCTTT
NA	TRBV7-9	TRBD1	TRBJ1-2	CASSLVGQDHYGYTF	TGTGCCAGCAGCTTAGTCGGACAGGACCACTATGGCTACACCTTC
once	TRBV2	NA	TRBJ1-1	CASSESQGSFEAFF	TGTGCCAGCAGTGAGTCACAGGGCTCGTTCGAAGCTTTCTTT
NA	TRBV15	NA	TRBJ2-3	CATSSRRGADTQYF	TGTGCCACCAGCTCCAGAAGAGGGGCAGATACGCAGTATTTT
NA	TRBV9	NA	TRBJ2-7	CASSVVTSDEQYF	TGTGCCAGCAGCGTAGTGACTTCGGACGAGCAGTACTTC
NA	TRBV11-2	TRBD2	TRBJ2-3	CASRLGLSTTDTQYF	TGTGCCAGCAGATTGGGACTATCCACCACAGATACGCAGTATTTT
NA	TRBV19	NA	TRBJ1-5	CASSMGVYSNQPQHF	TGTGCCAGTAGTATGGGTGTGTATAGCAATCAGCCCCAGCATTTT
NA	TRBV7-3	NA	TRBJ2-2	CASSLGGLNTGELFF	TGTGCCAGCAGCTTAGGCGGCCTTAACACCGGGGAGCTGTTTTTT
NA	TRBV7-2	TRBD1	TRBJ1-4	CASSLQGSEKLFF	TGTGCCAGCAGTTTACAGGGGAGCGAAAAACTGTTTTTT
NA	TRBV7-7	NA	TRBJ2-2	CASLRDNTGELFF	TGTGCCAGCCTGAGAGACAACACCGGGGAGCTGTTTTTT
NA	TRBV28	NA	TRBJ1-1	CASSWVLDGVNTEAFF	TGTGCCAGCAGTTGGGTCCTCGATGGGGTGAACACTGAAGCTTTCTTT
NA	TRBV10-3	TRBD1	TRBJ1-5	CAISEGQGYQPQHF	TGTGCCATCAGTGAGGGACAGGGTTATCAGCCCCAGCATTTT
NA	TRBV7-2	NA	TRBJ2-7	CASSIQGAYEQYF	TGTGCCAGCAGCATACAGGGCGCCTACGAGCAGTACTTC
NA	TRBV5-1	NA	TRBJ1-5	CASRRGYGNQPQHF	TGCGCCAGCAGGAGGGGATATGGCAATCAGCCCCAGCATTTT
once	TRBV10-3	NA	TRBJ1-5	CAISESTVNNQPQHF	TGTGCCATCAGTGAGTCGACAGTGAACAATCAGCCCCAGCATTTT
NA	TRBV11-3	NA	TRBJ2-5	CASSSGFGETQYF	TGTGCCAGCAGCTCAGGGTTTGGGGAGACCCAGTACTTC
once	TRBV28	NA	TRBJ1-5	CASSPGTSNQPQHF	TGTGCCAGCAGCCCAGGGACCAGCAATCAGCCCCAGCATTTT
NA	TRBV6-1	NA	TRBJ2-7	CASSELFEQYF	TGTGCCAGCAGTGAACTTTTTGAGCAGTACTTC
NA	TRBV9	NA	TRBJ1-2	CASSVDGTGPNYGYTF	TGTGCCAGCAGCGTAGATGGAACAGGCCCTAACTATGGCTACACCTTC
NA	TRBV28	TRBD1	TRBJ2-7	CASSLGLRVGDRGLPYEQYF	TGTGCCAGCAGTTTAGGTTTGCGGGTGGGCGACAGGGGTCTTCCCTACGAGCAGTACTTC
NA	TRBV27	NA	TRBJ2-6	CASSLFFGANVLTF	TGTGCCAGCAGTTTATTCTTTGGGGCCAACGTCCTGACTTTC
NA	TRBV21-1	NA	TRBJ2-5	CAPGGEVETQYF	TGTGCTCCGGGGGGAGAGGTGGAGACCCAGTACTTC
few	TRBV28	NA	TRBJ2-5	CASNPSVATEETQYF	TGTGCCAGCAACCCTTCTGTGGCCACCGAAGAGACCCAGTACTTC
NA	TRBV4-3	NA	TRBJ2-7	CASSQDEAVYEQYF	TGCGCCAGCAGCCAAGATGAGGCAGTCTACGAGCAGTACTTC
once	TRBV9	TRBD2	TRBJ2-2	CASSVVRAGVNTGELFF	TGTGCCAGCAGCGTAGTAAGAGCGGGGGTGAACACCGGGGAGCTGTTTTTT
NA	TRBV27	NA	TRBJ1-5	CASSFSGSPQHF	TGTGCCAGCAGTTTCTCCGGGTCGCCCCAGCATTTT
once	TRBV7-7	NA	TRBJ1-1	CASSLGTNTEAFF	TGTGCCAGCAGCTTAGGTACCAACACTGAAGCTTTCTTT
once	TRBV5-4	NA	TRBJ2-7	CASSADRWTSYEQYF	TGTGCCAGCAGCGCCGACAGATGGACCTCCTACGAGCAGTACTTC
few	TRBV9	NA	TRBJ1-3	CASSPYMDSGNTIYF	TGTGCCAGCAGCCCCTACATGGACTCTGGAAACACCATATATTTT
NA	TRBV7-9	NA	TRBJ2-2	CASSRTFYTGELFF	TGTGCCAGCAGCCGAACTTTCTACACCGGGGAGCTGTTTTTT
NA	TRBV7-9	NA	TRBJ2-1	CASTDGPREQFF	TGTGCCAGCACCGACGGCCCACGGGAGCAGTTCTTC
NA	TRBV5-4	TRBD2	TRBJ2-1	CAIPGLAGGQGEQFF	TGTGCCATTCCAGGACTAGCGGGGGGGCAAGGTGAGCAGTTCTTC
NA	TRBV11-2	NA	TRBJ1-3	CASSSSRGGPTGNTIYF	TGTGCCAGCAGCTCATCCCGCGGGGGCCCTACTGGAAACACCATATATTTT
NA	TRBV7-9	NA	TRBJ2-7	CASSLDAVINEQYF	TGTGCCAGCAGCTTAGATGCGGTAATCAACGAGCAGTACTTC